One sample yielded the 4 T cell receptor beta chains listed below, sequenced in a study of HIV-infected patients and healthy controls. Whole blood was used without fractionation, so all unsorted peripheral T cells were included. cDNA was made from about 480 ng RNA using alpha and beta constant primers. Separate chain-specific third strand synthesis with multiplexing indices produced the alpha and beta libraries. From the 5' RACE reads, TCRdb called clonotypes with MiXCR, one entry per CDR3 protein. In the table there are around 19,000 distinct CDR3 sequences, more than 8% of which are singletons. The specimen sequenced was blood. The receptors were sampled from an adult in good health.

V usage is TRBV29-1 and J usage is TRBJ2-3; no firm D call. CDR1 SQVTM and CDR2 ANQGSEA come from the germline V gene. The CDR3 loop spans 10 amino acids. The V end lost 7 bases, the J end lost 6 bases, and 8 bases lay between the germline ends. The CDR3 loop reads CSGMGDTQYF. CDR3 DNA sequence: TGCAGCGGGATGGGGGATACGCAGTATTTT.

This clonotype was seen many times. The chain combines TRBV6-5 with TRBJ1-5, with D tentatively TRBD1 (5 bases). This CDR3 has 14 residues. Trimming cost V 6 bases and J 7 bases, with 16 bases left between them. The germline V gene has CDR1 MNHEY and CDR2 SVGAGI. The CDR3 here is CASRTGVLGQPQHF. DNA for the CDR3: TGTGCCAGCAGAACAGGCGTTCTGGGACAGCCCCAGCATTTT.

The sample holds many counts of this clonotype. This chain joins TRBV27 and TRBJ2-1; either TRBD1 or TRBD2 may fit D (6 bases each). V shed 6 bases and J shed 9 bases, with 18 bases lying between them. This CDR3 is built from 14 residues. Germline CDR1 reads MNHEY; CDR2 reads SMNVEV (reference sequence). The CDR3 sequence: CASRFRGMGGEQFF. The CDR3 nucleotides are TGTGCCAGCAGATTTAGGGGGATGGGGGGTGAGCAGTTCTTC.

This clonotype was recorded at least ten times. The rearrangement uses TRBV28 and TRBJ1-5, with 8 nucleotides matching TRBD1. V gave up 6 bases and J gave up 5 bases; unmatched junction bases: 6. From germline, CDR1 is MDHEN and CDR2 SYDVKM. The CDR3 has 14 amino acids. CDR3 DNA: TGTGCCAGCAGCACTGGACAGGGAGATCAGCCCCAGCATTTT. It is translated as CASSTGQGDQPQHF.